Presented here are 6 T cell receptor beta chains from one specimen sequenced in a study of blood T cell repertoires in COVID-19. Assay: immunoSEQ multiplex PCR; the TCRdb copy retains only in-frame clones and omits some. This table holds 200,000 to 250,000 clones, 85% to 90% found once. The sample consisted of PBMCs or T cells enriched from blood (not recorded which). The receptors here all came from a man aged 45-65 years who had been exposed to COVID-19.

The rearrangement uses TRBV28 and TRBJ2-3; 8 bases fit TRBD2. The germline gives CDR1 MDHEN, CDR2 SYDVKM. The CDR3 covers 14 residues. After removal of 11 bases from V and 1 base from J, the junction contained 8 bases not matched to a gene. The CDR3 DNA sequence: TGTGCCGTTGAGCGAGCGGGAGGCACAGATACGCAGTATTTT. Residues: CAVERAGGTDTQYF.

The genes are TRBV24-1 and TRBJ1-5, with 8 bases aligning to TRBD1. With V trimmed by 4 bases and J by 6 bases, 10 bases remained unmatched. Germline V gene sequence: CDR1 KGHDR, CDR2 SFDVKD. This CDR3 spans 16 amino acids. The CDR3 sequence is CATSDPGQGEFQPQHF. CDR3 DNA sequence: TGTGCCACCAGTGACCCCGGACAGGGTGAGTTTCAGCCCCAGCATTTT.

The chain couples TRBV2 to TRBJ2-7; a possible D gene is TRBD2 (6 bases). Looked up from germline, CDR1 is SNHLY and CDR2 is FYNNEI. The CDR3 covers 15 residues. The V end lost 2 bases, the J end lost 3 bases, and 14 bases lay between the germline ends. The CDR3 here is CASSETSRLRYEQYV. In DNA form, the CDR3 reads TGTGCCAGCAGTGAAACTAGCCGGCTCCGCTACGAGCAGTACGTC.

J is TRBJ1-1 and V is TRBV18; D is possibly TRBD1 (6 bases). This CDR3 has 14 amino acids. Germline lookup yields CDR1 KGHSH and CDR2 LQKENI. V shed 5 bases and J shed 0 bases, with 10 bases lying between them. The CDR3 region is CASSVTGMNTEAFF. The CDR3 bases are TGTGCCAGCTCAGTCACAGGGATGAACACTGAAGCTTTCTTT. The whole variable domain, remainder taken from reference TRBV18 and TRBJ1-1, is NAGVMQNPRHLVRRRGQEARLRCSPMKGHSHVYWYRQLPEEGLKFMVYLQKENIIDESGMPKERFSAEFPKEGPSILRIQQVVRGDSAAYFCASSVTGMNTEAFFGQGTRLTVV.

This chain connects TRBV10-2 to TRBJ1-1; possible D gene TRBD1, 6 bases. The V gene lost 7 bases and the J gene lost 1 base, with 10 bases spanning the gap. Germline V gene data show CDR1 as WSHSY and CDR2 as SAAADI. There are 13 residues in the CDR3. CDR3 loop: CASKDRPNTEAFF. DNA of the CDR3: TGCGCCAGCAAGGACAGACCGAACACTGAAGCTTTCTTT.

The genes are TRBV28 and TRBJ1-1; 7 bases match TRBD1. This CDR3 is 14 amino acids long. Germline CDR1 is MDHEN and CDR2 is SYDVKM. J lost 5 bases, V lost 8 bases, and 11 bases had no gene match. The CDR3 spells CASGRGQPWTEAFF. In DNA form, the CDR3 reads TGTGCCAGCGGCCGGGGACAGCCGTGGACTGAAGCTTTCTTT. Using reference TRBV28 and TRBJ1-1 for the parts outside the CDR3, the full variable domain is DVKVTQSSRYLVKRTGEKVFLECVQDMDHENMFWYRQDPGLGLRLIYFSYDVKMKEKGDIPEGYSVSREKKERFSLILESASTNQTSMYLCASGRGQPWTEAFFGQGTRLTVV.